This entry features one TCR beta chain sequence. Its antigen remains unidentified. This sample was taken from a study of shared clonotypes between healthy human individuals. Study-level information: Three plates each covered CD4 naive and memory; CD8 naive two, CD8 memory one. Study-wide points: Shared clonotypes across all four donors exceeded non-shared ones in generation probability. Among the subsets, naive ones generally showed larger estimated richness than memory ones.

The sorted-subset replicate PCRs were given around 190 ng DNA, which is tens of thousands of T cell genomes. The assay was immunoSEQ multiplex PCR, and TCRdb's table has in-frame clones only and misses some. The sample has just over 2,000,000 clones, roughly 94% seen once. The CDR3 covers 13 residues. Germline V lookup: CDR1 SGHRS, CDR2 YFSETQ. V was shortened by 3 bases and J by 2 bases, with 6 bases between the two germline ends. The chain has TRBV5-1 and TRBJ1-3; D gene ambiguous. The origin of this receptor is a man between 18 and 29 years old in good health. Sequenced: naive CD4+ T cells sorted from blood. Subset reported: CD45RA+ positively selected. The CDR3 here is CASSSDPGNTIYF. CDR3 nucleotides: TGCGCCAGCAGCTCGGACCCTGGAAACACCATATATTTT.